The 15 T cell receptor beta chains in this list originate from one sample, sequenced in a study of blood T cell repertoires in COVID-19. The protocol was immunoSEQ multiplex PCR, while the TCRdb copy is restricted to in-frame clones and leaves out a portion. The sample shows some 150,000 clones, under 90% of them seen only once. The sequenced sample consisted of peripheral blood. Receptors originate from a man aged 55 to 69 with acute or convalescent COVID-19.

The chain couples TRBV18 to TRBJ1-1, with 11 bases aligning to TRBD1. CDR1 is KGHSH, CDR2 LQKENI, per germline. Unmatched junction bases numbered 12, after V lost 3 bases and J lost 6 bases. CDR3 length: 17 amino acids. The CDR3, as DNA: TGTGCCAGCTCACCTGAACAGGACAGGGGGCCGGGGGCTGAAGCTTTCTTT. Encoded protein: CASSPEQDRGPGAEAFF.

CDR3 nucleotide sequence: TGTGCCAGTAGTATGGGGGAGGGCGCGAACACCGGGGAGCTGTTTTTT. Its protein is CASSMGEGANTGELFF. This sequence joins TRBV19 and TRBJ2-2, with 7 bases aligning to TRBD2. CDR3 length: 16 residues. V shed 3 bases and J 0 bases; nucleotides not matched to a gene: 4. Germline V gene data show CDR1 as LNHDA and CDR2 as SQIVND (reference sequence).

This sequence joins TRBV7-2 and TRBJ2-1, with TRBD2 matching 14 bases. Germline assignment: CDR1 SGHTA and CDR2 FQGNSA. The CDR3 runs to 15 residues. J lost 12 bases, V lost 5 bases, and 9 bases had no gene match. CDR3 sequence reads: CASSEGLAGATGQFF. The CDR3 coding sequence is TGTGCCAGCAGCGAGGGACTAGCGGGAGCGACGGGGCAGTTCTTC. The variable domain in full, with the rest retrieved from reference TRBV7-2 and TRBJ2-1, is GAGVSQSPSNKVTEKGKDVELRCDPISGHTALYWYRQSLGQGLEFLIYFQGNSAPDKSGLPSDRFSAERTGGSVSTLTIQRTQQEDSAVYLCASSEGLAGATGQFFGPGTRLTVL.

The CDR3, as DNA: TGTGCCTGGACCACCTCACCTACTACCTACGAGCAGTACTTC. Amino acid sequence: CAWTTSPTTYEQYF. This sequence joins TRBV30 and TRBJ2-7; D unresolved. Germline-derived CDR1 and CDR2 are GTSNPN and SVGIG (reference sequence). The CDR3 contains 14 residues. Trimming cost V 4 bases and J 2 bases, with 15 bases left between them.

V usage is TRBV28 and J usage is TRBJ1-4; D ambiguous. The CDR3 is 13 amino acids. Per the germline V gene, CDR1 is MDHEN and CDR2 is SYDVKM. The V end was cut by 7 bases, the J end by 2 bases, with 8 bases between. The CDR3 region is CASISGTNEKLFF. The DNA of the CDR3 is TGTGCCAGCATATCGGGGACTAATGAAAAACTGTTTTTT.

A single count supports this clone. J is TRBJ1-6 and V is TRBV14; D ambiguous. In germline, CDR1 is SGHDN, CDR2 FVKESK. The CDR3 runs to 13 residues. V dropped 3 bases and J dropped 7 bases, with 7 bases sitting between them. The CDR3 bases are TGTGCCAGCAGCCAGTTACAGAATTCACCCCTCCACTTT. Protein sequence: CASSQLQNSPLHF.

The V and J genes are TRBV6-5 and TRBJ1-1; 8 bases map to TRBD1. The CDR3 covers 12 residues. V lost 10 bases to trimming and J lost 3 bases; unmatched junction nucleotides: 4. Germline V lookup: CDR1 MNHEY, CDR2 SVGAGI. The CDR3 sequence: CATKQGDTEAFF. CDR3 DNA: TGTGCCACCAAACAGGGGGACACTGAAGCTTTCTTT.

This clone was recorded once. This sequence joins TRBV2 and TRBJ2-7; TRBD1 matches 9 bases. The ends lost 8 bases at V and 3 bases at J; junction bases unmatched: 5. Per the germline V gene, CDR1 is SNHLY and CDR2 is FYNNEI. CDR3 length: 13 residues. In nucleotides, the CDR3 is TGTGCCAGCGGAAGGACAGGGGACTACGAGCAGTACTTC. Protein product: CASGRTGDYEQYF.

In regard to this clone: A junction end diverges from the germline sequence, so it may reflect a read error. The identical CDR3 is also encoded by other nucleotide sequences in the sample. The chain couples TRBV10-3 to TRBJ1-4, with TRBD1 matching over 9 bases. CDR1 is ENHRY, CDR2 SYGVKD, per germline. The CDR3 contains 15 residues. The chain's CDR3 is CAISESGQGGEKLFF. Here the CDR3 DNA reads TGTGCCATCAGCGAGTCGGGACAGGGCGGGGAAAAACTGTTTTTT.

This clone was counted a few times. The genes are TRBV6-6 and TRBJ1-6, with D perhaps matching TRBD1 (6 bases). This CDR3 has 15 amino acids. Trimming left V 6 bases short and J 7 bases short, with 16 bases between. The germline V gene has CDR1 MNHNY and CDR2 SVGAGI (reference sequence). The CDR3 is CASSPGVGQNSPLHF. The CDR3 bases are TGTGCCAGCAGCCCTGGGGTTGGACAGAATTCACCCCTCCACTTT.

Here the CDR3 DNA reads TGCAGTGCTAGTTCGACCGCGACTAGCGGGGCCAGCTCCTACGAGCAGTACTTC. Protein product: CSASSTATSGASSYEQYF. The J gene is TRBJ2-7, the V gene TRBV20-1; the match to TRBD2 covers 11 bases. The V and J ends lost 3 bases and 0 bases, in that order; junction bases with no gene match: 13. Per germline, CDR1 DFQATT and CDR2 SNEGSKA (reference sequence). The CDR3 runs 18 residues.

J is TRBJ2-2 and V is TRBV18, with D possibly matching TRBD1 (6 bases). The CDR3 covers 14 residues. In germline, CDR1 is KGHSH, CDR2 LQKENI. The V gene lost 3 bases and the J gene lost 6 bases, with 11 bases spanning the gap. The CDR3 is CASSPRQVPGELFF. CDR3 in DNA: TGTGCCAGCTCACCCCGACAGGTCCCCGGGGAGCTGTTTTTT.

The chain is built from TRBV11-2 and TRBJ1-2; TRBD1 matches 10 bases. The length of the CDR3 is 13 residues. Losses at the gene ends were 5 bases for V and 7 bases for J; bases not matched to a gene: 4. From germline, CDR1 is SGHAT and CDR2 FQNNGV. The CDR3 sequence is CASSVGTGAGYTF. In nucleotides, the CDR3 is TGTGCCAGCAGCGTAGGGACAGGGGCTGGCTACACCTTC.

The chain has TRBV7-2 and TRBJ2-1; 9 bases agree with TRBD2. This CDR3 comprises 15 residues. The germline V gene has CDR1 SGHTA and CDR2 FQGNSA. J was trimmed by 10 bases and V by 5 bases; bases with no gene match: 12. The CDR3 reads CASSRGGAGGPEQFF. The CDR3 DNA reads TGTGCCAGCAGCCGCGGGGGAGCGGGAGGTCCCGAGCAGTTCTTC. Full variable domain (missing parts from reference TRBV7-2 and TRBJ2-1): GAGVSQSPSNKVTEKGKDVELRCDPISGHTALYWYRQSLGQGLEFLIYFQGNSAPDKSGLPSDRFSAERTGGSVSTLTIQRTQQEDSAVYLCASSRGGAGGPEQFFGPGTRLTVL.

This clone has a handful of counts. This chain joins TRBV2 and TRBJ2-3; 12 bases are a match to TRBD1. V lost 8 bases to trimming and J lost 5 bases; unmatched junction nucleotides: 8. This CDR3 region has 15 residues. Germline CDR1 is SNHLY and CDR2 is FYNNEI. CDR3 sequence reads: CASGDRGRVGDTQYF. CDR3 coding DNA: TGTGCCAGCGGGGACAGGGGGCGAGTAGGAGATACGCAGTATTTT.